These 28 T cell receptor beta chains share one sample of origin, sequenced in a study of monozygotic twins with inflammatory bowel disease. TCRdb re-analyzed the 5' RACE reads; it lists each CDR3 protein once, without DNA. This sample carries approximately 400,000 distinct CDR3 sequences, with 2% to 3% going to the ten biggest clones. Sequenced input: blood. These receptors were obtained from a human donor with ulcerative colitis or Crohn's disease, or a healthy co-twin of an affected twin (not recorded which).

The rearrangement links TRBV30 to TRBJ1-3; absent DNA, TCRdb's TRBD1 call cannot be checked. The CDR3 totals 16 residues. CDR1 and CDR2 from the germline V gene are GTSNPN and SVGIG (reference sequence). This chain's CDR3 is CAWRAPRGGQGNTIYF. Full variable domain (missing parts from reference TRBV30 and TRBJ1-3): SQTIHQWPATLVQPVGSPLSLECTVEGTSNPNLYWYRQAAGRGLQLLFYSVGIGQISSEVPQNLSASRPQDRQFILSSKKLLLSDSGFYLCAWRAPRGGQGNTIYFGEGSWLTVV.

V usage is TRBV6-2 or TRBV6-3 and J usage is TRBJ2-7; TCRdb names TRBD2, which stays unverified in the absence of DNA. This CDR3 has 16 amino acids. Looked up from germline, CDR1 is MNHEY and CDR2 is SVGEGT. The CDR3 here is CASSYDLGLAEYEQYF.

CDR3 residues: CASSLSTSGKREQFF. The chain couples TRBV13 to TRBJ2-1; lacking DNA, the TRBD2 call made by TCRdb goes unchecked. Per germline, CDR1 PRHDT and CDR2 FYEKMQ (reference sequence). This CDR3 has 15 amino acids.

The rearrangement links TRBV7-9 to TRBJ1-2; the D gene TCRdb calls, TRBD1, cannot be checked with no DNA. Germline-derived CDR1 and CDR2 are SEHNR and FQNEAQ (reference sequence). The length of the CDR3 is 13 residues. The CDR3 region is CASSGDRGDGYTF.

The rearrangement links TRBV5-1 to TRBJ2-1; the TCRdb call, TRBD1, lacks DNA for checking. CDR1 is SGHRS and CDR2 is YFSETQ in the germline V gene. The CDR3 is 14 amino acids. CDR3 protein: CASSFEGGRNEQFF.

The chain recombines TRBV29-1 with TRBJ2-1; TCRdb returns TRBD1, unconfirmable since there is no DNA. The CDR3 sequence is 15 residues long. The V gene's germline CDR1 is SQVTM and CDR2 ANQGSEA. This CDR3 is CSVEGGQGTYNEQFF.

V and J are TRBV4-3 and TRBJ2-1; the TCRdb D gene call, TRBD2, has no DNA to confirm it. Germline-derived CDR1 and CDR2 are LGHNA and YSLEER. The CDR3 sequence is 15 residues long. CDR3 protein: CASSPTSGSLNEQFF.

This chain links TRBV11-2 with TRBJ2-1; TCRdb's assignment of TRBD2 cannot be checked, as there is no DNA. This CDR3 spans 19 amino acids. Germline V gene data show CDR1 as SGHAT and CDR2 as FQNNGV. CDR3 protein: CASSLTSHRLLAGDNEQFF.

The rearrangement links TRBV15 to TRBJ2-2; TCRdb selects TRBD1, and the lack of DNA leaves this call unchecked. The CDR3 loop spans 18 amino acids. CDR1 is LNHNV and CDR2 is YYDKDF in the germline V gene (reference sequence). The CDR3 region is CATRRENPTGGWTGELFF.

This chain connects TRBV7-3 to TRBJ2-1; with no DNA, the TCRdb D assignment of TRBD2 cannot be verified. This CDR3 is built from 15 residues. The germline CDR1 and CDR2 sequences are SGHTA and FQGTGA. This CDR3 reads CASSLAVGPYNEQFF.

The V and J genes are TRBV5-6 and TRBJ2-7; no DNA is available, so the TRBD1 call from TCRdb remains unchecked. This CDR3 comprises 16 residues. CDR1 and CDR2 (germline): SGHDT, YYEEEE. The CDR3 is CASSPSVGTGDIEQYF.

The chain is built from TRBV7-2 and TRBJ1-1. Germline assignment: CDR1 SGHTA and CDR2 FQGNSA. This CDR3 has 14 amino acids. The CDR3 protein is CASSLEFRNTEAFF.

The rearrangement uses TRBV6-1 and TRBJ2-1; absent DNA, TCRdb's TRBD1 call cannot be checked. In germline, CDR1 is MNHNS, CDR2 SASEGT. The CDR3 consists of 14 residues. The CDR3 protein is CASSVRRDRVRQFF.

The V call is TRBV20-1, the J call TRBJ2-1; the D call from TCRdb, TRBD2, cannot be confirmed without DNA. CDR1 is DFQATT, CDR2 SNEGSKA, per germline (reference sequence). The CDR3 extends over 18 amino acids. The CDR3 sequence is CSASSPAGTSGVYNEQFF.

The chain employs TRBV30 and TRBJ2-2; TCRdb proposes TRBD1, but this gene call is untestable without DNA. The germline V gene encodes CDR1 GTSNPN and CDR2 SVGIG (reference sequence). The CDR3 extends over 16 amino acids. CDR3 region: CAWSVKGQGNTGELFF.

The chain joins TRBV10-3 to TRBJ2-3; TCRdb gives TRBD2 as the D gene, but with no DNA this cannot be confirmed. The CDR3 has 17 residues. The germline gives CDR1 ENHRY, CDR2 SYGVKD. CDR3 loop: CAISEFGAGLTTDTQYF.

The chain couples TRBV14 to TRBJ2-1; without DNA, the TCRdb call of TRBD2 cannot be checked. The CDR3 is 14 amino acids. Germline V gives CDR1 SGHDN, CDR2 FVKESK. The CDR3 protein is CASSQDHGLAEQFF.

The chain links TRBV5-1 to TRBJ2-7. Germline assignment: CDR1 SGHRS and CDR2 YFSETQ. There are 13 residues in the CDR3. CDR3 residues: CASSDGNTREQYF.

This sequence joins TRBV3-1 and TRBJ1-1; TCRdb indicates TRBD1, and absent DNA this call remains unverified. The CDR3 loop spans 11 amino acids. Per the germline V gene, CDR1 is LGHDT and CDR2 is YNNKEL (reference sequence). CDR3 sequence reads: CASSRAAEAFF.

This rearrangement joins TRBV7-2 to TRBJ2-1; the D call from TCRdb, TRBD2, cannot be confirmed without DNA. This CDR3 region has 12 residues. Per germline, CDR1 SGHTA and CDR2 FQGNSA. CDR3 amino acids: CASQASGNDQFF.

V gene TRBV7-9 combines with J gene TRBJ2-3; TCRdb's D gene call, TRBD2, goes unchecked for lack of DNA. CDR1 is SEHNR and CDR2 is FQNEAQ in the germline V gene (reference sequence). This CDR3 contains 17 residues. The CDR3 sequence: CASSQERLAGSFGTQYF.

The rearrangement joins TRBV25-1 to TRBJ1-1; TCRdb's assignment of TRBD1 cannot be checked, as there is no DNA. Per the germline V gene, CDR1 is MGHDK and CDR2 is SYGVNS. This CDR3 has 13 amino acids. CDR3: CASREGGGPEAFF.

The chain links TRBV29-1 to TRBJ2-1; as DNA is missing, the TRBD1 call by TCRdb cannot be tested. The CDR3 length is 17 residues. CDR1 SQVTM and CDR2 ANQGSEA come from the germline V gene. The CDR3 loop is CSVEDRGARGHDNEQFF.

This chain links TRBV11-2 with TRBJ2-3; as DNA is missing, the TRBD2 call by TCRdb cannot be tested. The CDR3 spans 18 residues. In germline, CDR1 is SGHAT, CDR2 FQNNGV. CDR3 region: CASSLFGPGTSDTDTQYF.

The chain links TRBV27 to TRBJ2-7; the D call of TRBD2 rests on TCRdb alone, since no DNA is present to check it. Germline loops: CDR1 MNHEY, CDR2 SMNVEV (reference sequence). The CDR3 is 14 residues long. The CDR3 region is CASSLGSTLYEQYF.

The chain links TRBV5-1 to TRBJ1-2; the TRBD1 assignment by TCRdb is unverifiable without DNA. Germline assignment: CDR1 SGHRS and CDR2 YFSETQ. The CDR3 extends over 15 amino acids. The CDR3 loop is CASSLAPDRKGGYTF.

The chain recombines TRBV6-5 with TRBJ2-7; TCRdb's D call of TRBD1 is untestable without DNA. Germline V gene lookup returns CDR1 MNHEY and CDR2 SVGAGI. CDR3 length: 14 amino acids. CDR3 residues: CASSSAFRDYEQYF.

The chain couples TRBV28 to TRBJ1-5; with no DNA, the TCRdb D assignment of TRBD1 cannot be verified. Germline V lookup: CDR1 MDHEN, CDR2 SYDVKM. This CDR3 is built from 14 residues. CDR3 sequence reads: CASRKQGSNQPQHF.